What follows are 30 T cell receptor beta chains derived from one specimen sequenced in a study of shared clonotypes between healthy human individuals. Profiling relied on immunoSEQ multiplex PCR, and the TCRdb table lists in-frame clones only, not all of them. Among millions of clones listed, 93% were seen once. The material sequenced was naive CD4+ T cells from PBMCs. Indicated subset: CD45RA+ positively selected. The receptors derive from a man between 18 and 29 years old in good health. Some clones in this sample may be carry-over from other donors' samples.

Turning to this clone: At the DNA level, this CDR3 is encoded by other sequences in the same sample as well. The gene calls are TRBV7-8 and TRBJ1-1; D remains ambiguous. This CDR3 has 12 amino acids. CDR1 SGHVS and CDR2 FQNEAQ come from the germline V gene. Trimming took off 3 bases at V and 0 bases at J, with 2 bases between the two ends. CDR3: CASSFVNTEAFF. As DNA, the CDR3 is TGTGCCAGCAGCTTCGTGAACACTGAAGCTTTCTTT.

The CDR3 here is CASSLEPGADTEAFF. The CDR3 nucleotides read TGCGCCAGCAGCTTGGAGCCCGGGGCGGACACTGAAGCTTTCTTT. The V gene is TRBV5-1, the J gene TRBJ1-1; D possibly corresponds to TRBD1 (5 bases). This CDR3 region has 15 residues. Trimming removed 0 bases from V and 3 bases from J, with 12 bases in between. CDR1 is SGHRS and CDR2 is YFSETQ in the germline V gene. Variable domain in full (rest from reference TRBV5-1 and TRBJ1-1): KAGVTQTPRYLIKTRGQQVTLSCSPISGHRSVSWYQQTPGQGLQFLFEYFSETQRNKGNFPGRFSGRQFSNSRSEMNVSTLELGDSALYLCASSLEPGADTEAFFGQGTRLTVV.

V is TRBV4-1 and J is TRBJ2-3; D unresolved. The CDR3 contains 16 residues. The V end lost 1 base, the J end lost 1 base, and 12 bases lay between the germline ends. The germline V gene has CDR1 MGHRA and CDR2 YSYEKL. DNA for the CDR3: TGCGCCAGCAGCCAAGTGACGGCCCTACGCACAGATACGCAGTATTTT. This sequence encodes CASSQVTALRTDTQYF.

The chain carries TRBV7-2 and TRBJ2-3; D is unclear. This CDR3 is built from 12 residues. CDR1 and CDR2 from the germline V gene are SGHTA and FQGNSA. The V gene lost 1 base and the J gene lost 6 bases, with 5 bases spanning the gap. The CDR3 coding sequence is TGTGCCAGCAGCTTAGATTGGGATACGCAGTATTTT. Its translation: CASSLDWDTQYF.

This rearrangement joins TRBV9 to TRBJ2-7; 7 bases agree with TRBD2. This CDR3 is built from 12 residues. Germline loops: CDR1 SGDLS, CDR2 YYNGEE. The V segment lost 4 bases and the J segment 7 bases; nucleotides outside the gene matches: 5. The chain's CDR3 is CASSPTGGEQYF. The CDR3 DNA reads as TGTGCCAGCAGCCCAACCGGGGGGGAGCAGTACTTC.

This clone was detected once. The chain recombines TRBV9 with TRBJ1-3; D is unclear. V was pared by 4 bases and J by 5 bases, with 7 bases between. Germline V gene lookup returns CDR1 SGDLS and CDR2 YYNGEE. The CDR3 consists of 12 residues. DNA of the CDR3: TGTGCCAGCAGCACACACAGAAACACCATATATTTT. Its protein is CASSTHRNTIYF.

The chain joins TRBV5-1 to TRBJ2-7; D ambiguous. The germline CDR1 and CDR2 sequences are SGHRS and YFSETQ. V was clipped by 1 base and J by 3 bases, with 11 bases between them. The CDR3 loop spans 14 amino acids. CDR3 loop: CASSLTGPDYEQYF. The CDR3 region has the DNA TGCGCCAGCAGCTTGACCGGGCCTGACTACGAGCAGTACTTC.

This clone was detected only a few times. The V gene is TRBV5-1, the J gene TRBJ2-7, with 7 bases aligning to TRBD2. The germline gives CDR1 SGHRS, CDR2 YFSETQ. The CDR3 loop spans 13 amino acids. J lost 0 bases, V lost 3 bases, and 0 bases had no gene match. Here the CDR3 reads CASSWTSSYEQYF. In DNA, the CDR3 is TGCGCCAGCAGCTGGACTAGCTCCTACGAGCAGTACTTC.

The CDR3 reads CASSVAPQAYNEQFF. In nucleotides, the CDR3 is TGTGCCAGCAGCGTAGCCCCCCAGGCCTACAATGAGCAGTTCTTC. The V gene is TRBV9, the J gene TRBJ2-1; D is ambiguous. Trimming removed 0 bases at V and 2 bases at J, with 9 bases between. The germline V gene encodes CDR1 SGDLS and CDR2 YYNGEE. This CDR3 has 15 amino acids.

The chain's CDR3 is CASSETRGQDYEQYF. DNA of the CDR3: TGTGCCAGCTCCGAGACCCGTGGGCAGGACTACGAGCAGTACTTC. J is TRBJ2-7 and V is TRBV18; D is uncertain. V shed 6 bases and J shed 3 bases, with 18 bases lying between them. Per the germline V gene, CDR1 is KGHSH and CDR2 is LQKENI. The CDR3 has 15 amino acids.

The chain couples TRBV7-2 to TRBJ1-1, with 7 bases identical to TRBD1. The germline CDR1 and CDR2 sequences are SGHTA and FQGNSA. The CDR3 runs 13 residues. V was pared by 5 bases and J by 4 bases, with 4 bases of the junction left unmatched. DNA for the CDR3: TGTGCCAGCAGCCCAGACAGGGCCACTGAAGCTTTCTTT. It encodes CASSPDRATEAFF.

V and J are TRBV11-2 and TRBJ1-6, with TRBD1 as a possible D gene (5 bases). This CDR3 contains 14 residues. The germline V gene encodes CDR1 SGHAT and CDR2 FQNNGV. V lost 5 bases to trimming and J lost 7 bases, with 12 bases between them. The CDR3 region is CASSEGRENSPLHF. CDR3 DNA sequence: TGTGCCAGCAGCGAGGGGCGGGAGAATTCACCCCTCCACTTT.

The gene calls are TRBV19 and TRBJ2-3, with a weak D call TRBD2 (6 bases). Germline V gene lookup returns CDR1 LNHDA and CDR2 SQIVND (reference sequence). The V gene lost 6 bases and the J gene lost 0 bases, with 13 bases spanning the gap. This CDR3 region has 15 residues. The CDR3 coding sequence is TGTGCCAGTAGGGTGCGGGACCGTAGCACAGATACGCAGTATTTT. This gives the protein CASRVRDRSTDTQYF.

The chain uses TRBV4-1 and TRBJ2-7, with 11 bases matching TRBD2. The CDR3 has 15 residues. Germline-derived CDR1 and CDR2 are MGHRA and YSYEKL. The J segment lost 6 bases and the V segment lost 1 base, leaving 5 bases of the junction unmatched. CDR3 bases: TGCGCCAGCAGCCAAGTCGCTAGCGGGAGGATCGAGCAGTACTTC. Encoded protein: CASSQVASGRIEQYF.

CDR3 amino acids: CASSYLGAGGSEQYF. CDR3 nucleotides: TGTGCCAGCAGTTATCTGGGGGCAGGGGGAAGCGAGCAGTACTTC. The chain links TRBV6-5 to TRBJ2-7; the match to TRBD1 covers 7 bases. V lost 3 bases and J lost 6; bases outside the gene matches: 11. Germline assignment: CDR1 MNHEY and CDR2 SVGAGI. CDR3 size: 15 residues.

This clone was seen only a few times. The chain employs TRBV28 and TRBJ1-2; D gene unclear. The germline V and J ends were trimmed by 4 bases and 7 bases, with 10 bases remaining between them. The CDR3 covers 12 residues. Germline assignment: CDR1 MDHEN and CDR2 SYDVKM. DNA for the CDR3: TGTGCCAGCAGTTCAAGACGTATTGGCTACACCTTC. This gives the protein CASSSRRIGYTF.

The chain recombines TRBV6-1 with TRBJ2-3, with TRBD2 as a possible D gene (5 bases). The CDR3 runs to 14 residues. Trimming took off 7 bases at V and 4 bases at J, with 15 bases between the two ends. The V gene's germline CDR1 is MNHNS and CDR2 SASEGT. In nucleotides, the CDR3 is TGTGCCAGCATGCTCAATCTAGCAGCAGATACGCAGTATTTT. This encodes CASMLNLAADTQYF.

The chain combines TRBV11-2 with TRBJ1-4; a weak D match, TRBD1 (6 bases). CDR1 is SGHAT, CDR2 FQNNGV, per germline. The CDR3 has 15 residues. Trimming removed 1 base at V and 4 bases at J, with 10 bases between. The CDR3, as DNA: TGTGCCAGCAGCTTAGTGGCAGGGGTTAATGAAAAACTGTTTTTT. As protein: CASSLVAGVNEKLFF.

V usage is TRBV2 and J usage is TRBJ1-1; TRBD1 matches at 7 bases. The junction had 4 bases not matched to a gene; V was cut back by 4 bases and J by 8 bases. Germline V gene lookup returns CDR1 SNHLY and CDR2 FYNNEI. CDR3 length: 12 amino acids. The CDR3 DNA reads TGTGCCAGCAGTGGAGGGGGCGCCGAAGCTTTCTTT. As protein: CASSGGGAEAFF.

The chain employs TRBV7-3 and TRBJ2-3, with a weak D call TRBD2 (6 bases). The CDR3 is made up of 14 amino acids. V was clipped by 5 bases and J by 5 bases, with 14 bases between them. CDR1 SGHTA and CDR2 FQGTGA come from the germline V gene. The CDR3 region is CASSPMRGGDTQYF. CDR3 coding DNA: TGTGCCAGCAGCCCCATGCGGGGTGGAGATACGCAGTATTTT.

On this clone: One end of the junction is discordant with germline, which a read error may explain. The V gene is TRBV28, the J gene TRBJ1-6; D possibly corresponds to TRBD1 (5 bases). The germline CDR1 and CDR2 sequences are MDHEN and SYDVKM. The CDR3 loop spans 17 amino acids. The CDR3 loop is CASGLVSGGGYGSPLHF. The CDR3 DNA is TGTGCCAGCGGTTTAGTTAGCGGGGGAGGCTATGGGTCACCCCTCCACTTT. Variable domain in full (rest from reference TRBV28 and TRBJ1-6): DVKVTQSSRYLVKRTGEKVFLECVQDMDHENMFWYRQDPGLGLRLIYFSYDVKMKEKGDIPEGYSVSREKKERFSLILESASTNQTSMYLCASGLVSGGGYGSPLHFGNGTRLTVT.

V usage is TRBV7-9 and J usage is TRBJ1-1; D not certain. Trimming took 1 base from V and 0 from J, leaving 6 bases between them. CDR1 and CDR2 from the germline V gene are SEHNR and FQNEAQ (reference sequence). The CDR3 is 14 amino acids. The CDR3 reads CASSLGPLNTEAFF. CDR3 coding DNA: TGTGCCAGCAGCTTAGGACCCTTGAACACTGAAGCTTTCTTT. The complete variable domain, with remaining parts taken from reference TRBV7-9 and TRBJ1-1, reads DTGVSQNPRHKITKRGQNVTFRCDPISEHNRLYWYRQTLGQGPEFLTYFQNEAQLEKSRLLSDRFSAERPKGSFSTLEIQRTEQGDSAMYLCASSLGPLNTEAFFGQGTRLTVV.

As regards this clone: Other DNA sequences from this sample encode an identical CDR3 as well. The rearrangement uses TRBV28 and TRBJ2-3; 8 nucleotides line up with TRBD1. The CDR3 contains 15 residues. Trimming took 6 bases from V and 0 from J; bases not matched to a gene: 5. From germline, CDR1 is MDHEN and CDR2 SYDVKM. CDR3 nucleotides: TGTGCCAGCAGCCTGACAGGGGCTAGCACAGATACGCAGTATTTT. As protein: CASSLTGASTDTQYF.

A remark on this clone: This sample also contains other DNA sequences that code for the same CDR3. The chain is built from TRBV11-3 and TRBJ2-2, with no clear D. Trimming shortened V by 5 bases and J by 4 bases, and 8 bases separated the two germline ends. Per germline, CDR1 SGHNT and CDR2 YENEEA. The CDR3 extends over 13 amino acids. CDR3 loop: CASSLTSTGELFF. The DNA for the CDR3 is TGTGCCAGCAGCCTAACATCCACCGGGGAGCTGTTTTTT.

V is TRBV10-3 and J is TRBJ2-7; tentatively, D is TRBD2 (5 bases). The CDR3 totals 12 residues. The ends were cut back, 5 bases at V and 6 bases at J, with 11 bases in the middle. Germline loops: CDR1 ENHRY, CDR2 SYGVKD. CDR3: CAISRISGEQYF. The CDR3 DNA follows: TGTGCCATCAGTAGGATAAGCGGCGAGCAGTACTTC.

About this clone itself: Other DNA variants within this sample encode the same CDR3. V is TRBV5-1 and J is TRBJ1-5; TRBD1 matches at 9 bases. Germline V lookup: CDR1 SGHRS, CDR2 YFSETQ. V gave up 0 bases and J gave up 7 bases; unmatched junction bases: 8. The CDR3 is made up of 16 amino acids. In nucleotides, the CDR3 is TGCGCCAGCAGCTTGGGAGGGACAGGGAGTAACCAGCCCCAGCATTTT. Translated, it gives CASSLGGTGSNQPQHF. Full variable domain (outside the CDR3, taken from reference TRBV5-1 and TRBJ1-5): KAGVTQTPRYLIKTRGQQVTLSCSPISGHRSVSWYQQTPGQGLQFLFEYFSETQRNKGNFPGRFSGRQFSNSRSEMNVSTLELGDSALYLCASSLGGTGSNQPQHFGDGTRLSIL.

The V call is TRBV2, the J call TRBJ2-7; 12 bases are a match to TRBD2. This CDR3 has 18 amino acids. Per the germline V gene, CDR1 is SNHLY and CDR2 is FYNNEI. The J segment lost 5 bases and the V segment lost 1 base, leaving 12 bases of the junction unmatched. CDR3 in amino acids: CASSEGIRASGRAHEQYF. The DNA of the CDR3 is TGTGCCAGCAGTGAAGGAATTCGGGCTAGCGGGAGGGCCCACGAGCAGTACTTC.

This clone was seen just once. The chain has TRBV27 and TRBJ2-7, with D perhaps matching TRBD1 (5 bases). CDR3 length: 16 residues. Looked up from germline, CDR1 is MNHEY and CDR2 is SMNVEV (reference sequence). Trimming cost V 0 bases and J 0 bases, with 12 bases left between them. The CDR3 spells CASSLSQGPISYEQYF. CDR3 bases: TGTGCCAGCAGTTTATCGCAGGGTCCAATCTCCTACGAGCAGTACTTC.

CDR3 bases: TGTGCCTGGGGCCGGGACGGAACCTACGAGCAGTACTTC. It codes for CAWGRDGTYEQYF. The V and J genes are TRBV30 and TRBJ2-7, with D perhaps assigned TRBD1 or TRBD2 (5 bases each). Per germline, CDR1 GTSNPN and CDR2 SVGIG (reference sequence). With 5 bases removed from V and 2 bases from J, the gap between germline ends came to 13 bases. The CDR3 is made up of 13 amino acids.

This chain joins TRBV6-5 and TRBJ2-2; D gene ambiguous. Germline V gene data show CDR1 as MNHEY and CDR2 as SVGAGI. Trimming took off 0 bases at V and 6 bases at J, with 2 bases between the two ends. This CDR3 has 12 amino acids. Here the CDR3 DNA reads TGTGCCAGCAGTTACTCGGCCGGGGAGCTGTTTTTT. This sequence encodes CASSYSAGELFF.